This is a list of T cell receptor beta chains from one sample in a study of identical twins. TCRdb reanalysed the 5' RACE reads using MiXCR and keeps one entry per CDR3 protein. The sample yields around 490,000 distinct CDR3 sequences, nearly 15% seen once. The same data also contributed to another study, on yellow fever vaccine responses in identical twins.

The sequenced sample consisted of CD4+ T cells sorted from blood. All receptors come from a woman between 18 and 29 years old in good health. Both conserved end residues are trimmed from each CDR3. Fields, in order: V gene, clone size, J gene, CDR3 protein. The listing skips clone size in some rows; elsewhere it reads once, few, many or a size class.

>TRBV6-2/TRBV6-3|few|TRBJ2-3
ASRYVQGTGYTDTQY
>TRBV5-5|.|TRBJ1-1
ASSSFDGSLTEAF
>TRBV7-8|.|TRBJ2-5
ASSLVGTGVRETQY
>TRBV7-8|.|TRBJ2-1
ASSHYGESEQF
>TRBV11-2|few|TRBJ2-1
ASRRPGPGSGEQS
>TRBV29-1|many|TRBJ1-5
SVARGTNQPQH
>TRBV6-1|few|TRBJ1-2
ASSLYASYGYT
>TRBV24-1|.|TRBJ1-1
ATTSGISNTEAF
>TRBV7-9|.|TRBJ2-1
ASSLIAGTSGSNEQF
>TRBV12-3/TRBV12-4|.|TRBJ2-1
ASSLGRAFDNEQF
>TRBV5-1|few|TRBJ2-3
ASSPGGTDSTDTQY
>TRBV10-3|many|TRBJ2-3
AISDGRGSTDTQY
>TRBV12-3/TRBV12-4|.|TRBJ1-2
ASSDSANYGYT
>TRBV6-1|few|TRBJ2-7
ASSPTSGTTYEQY
>TRBV20-1|.|TRBJ1-2
SAGDSGTGYT
>TRBV29-1|few|TRBJ2-1
SVVRDSSYNEQF
>TRBV4-1|few|TRBJ1-3
ASSLDNTPSSGNTIY
>TRBV6-1|.|TRBJ2-2
ASRPPEGTGELF
>TRBV7-6|few|TRBJ2-3
ASSRSGLAGGDTQY
>TRBV29-1|.|TRBJ2-1
SVEGLAGGPYNEQF
>TRBV28|.|TRBJ2-7
ASSGPEGPSYEQY
>TRBV12-5|.|TRBJ1-1
ASERNPGTVNTEAF
>TRBV7-9|.|TRBJ1-1
AYTRVGTEAF
>TRBV2|.|TRBJ1-2
ASSYRTDNYGYT
>TRBV20-1|few|TRBJ2-5
SAGQAGETQY
>TRBV5-1|.|TRBJ2-1
ASSLDRGNNEQF
>TRBV5-1|many|TRBJ2-1
ASSPDSYNEQF
>TRBV2|.|TRBJ2-1
ASSGLGYNEQF
>TRBV19|.|TRBJ2-1
ATNVRDEQF
>TRBV29-1|many|TRBJ1-2
SVAENYGYT
>TRBV25-1|.|TRBJ2-1
ASSPGTVILNEQF
>TRBV4-2|.|TRBJ2-4
ASSQDYRGKGIQY
>TRBV5-5|few|TRBJ2-3
ASTALTDTQY
>TRBV5-1|few|TRBJ1-2
ASRQERKYGYT
>TRBV11-1|.|TRBJ2-2
ASSFSPGHPTNTGELF
>TRBV28|.|TRBJ2-1
ASSLQGEGQF
>TRBV5-1|few|TRBJ2-2
ASSAKQGAGGELF
>TRBV5-6|.|TRBJ1-2
ASSFGTGRNYGYT
>TRBV4-1|.|TRBJ2-2
ASSLPWGETGELF
>TRBV2|.|TRBJ2-1
ASTSGTGSRNEQF
>TRBV28|few|TRBJ1-5
ASLQVPLDQPQH
>TRBV29-1|.|TRBJ2-3
SVVFSGFTDTQY
>TRBV2|.|TRBJ2-3
ASSEALRSTDTQY
>TRBV5-1|.|TRBJ2-2
ASSLWTPNTGELF
>TRBV6-5|.|TRBJ1-1
ASSSGQTSPEAF
>TRBV25-1|.|TRBJ2-7
ASSDGARAYEQY
>TRBV2|.|TRBJ2-7
ASTRDALYEQY